Described below is a single TCR beta chain sequence and its context. This sample is drawn from a study of T cells in Graves' hyperthyroidism and ophthalmopathy. Study as a whole: Once the initial diagnosis was made, peripheral blood was obtained before any treatment.

Germline loops: CDR1 SQVTM, CDR2 ANQGSEA. Trimming removed 3 bases from V and 3 bases from J, with 13 bases in between. The CDR3 sequence is 14 residues long. Amplification of TCR beta CDR3 regions used RNA as the template. HTBI primers were the set used in a first-round RT-PCR of the TCR CDR3. TCRdb used MiXCR to reprocess the multiplex PCR reads, holding one entry per CDR3 protein. The sample shows hundreds of thousands of distinct CDR3 sequences, 12% to 15% of them seen only once. This rearrangement joins TRBV29-1 to TRBJ2-3; D gene uncertain. Sequencing was carried out using blood. The sequence was collected from a woman between 18 and 30 years old with Graves' hyperthyroidism. The DNA for the CDR3 is TGCAGCGTTGATCCAGGAGAAGGGACAGATACGCAGTATTTT. It is translated as CSVDPGEGTDTQYF.